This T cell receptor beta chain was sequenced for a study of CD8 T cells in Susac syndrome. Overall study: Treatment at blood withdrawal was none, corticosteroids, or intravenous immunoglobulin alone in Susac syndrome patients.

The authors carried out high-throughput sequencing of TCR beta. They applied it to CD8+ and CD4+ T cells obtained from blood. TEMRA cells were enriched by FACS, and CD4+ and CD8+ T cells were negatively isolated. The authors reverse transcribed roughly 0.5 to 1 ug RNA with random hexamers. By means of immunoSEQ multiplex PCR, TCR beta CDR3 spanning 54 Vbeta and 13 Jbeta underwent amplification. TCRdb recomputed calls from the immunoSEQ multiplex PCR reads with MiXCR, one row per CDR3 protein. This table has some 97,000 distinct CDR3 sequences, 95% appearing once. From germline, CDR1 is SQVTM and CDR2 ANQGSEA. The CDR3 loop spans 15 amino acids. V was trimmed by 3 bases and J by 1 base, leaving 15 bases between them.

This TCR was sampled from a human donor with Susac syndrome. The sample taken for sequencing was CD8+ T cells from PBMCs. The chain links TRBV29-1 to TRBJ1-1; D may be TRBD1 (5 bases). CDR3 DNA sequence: TGCAGCGTTGAGGCCCTGGGGCCTGAGAACACTGAAGCTTTCTTT. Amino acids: CSVEALGPENTEAFF.